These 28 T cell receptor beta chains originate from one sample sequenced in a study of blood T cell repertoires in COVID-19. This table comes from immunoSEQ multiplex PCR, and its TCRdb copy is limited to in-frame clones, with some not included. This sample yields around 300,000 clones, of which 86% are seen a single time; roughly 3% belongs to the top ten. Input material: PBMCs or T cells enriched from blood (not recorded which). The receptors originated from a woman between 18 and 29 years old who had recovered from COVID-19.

In nucleotides, the CDR3 is TGTGCCAGCAGTCGAGGGGGGGGAGCGGGCTACAATGAGCAGTTCTTC. This gives the protein CASSRGGGAGYNEQFF. This sequence joins TRBV28 and TRBJ2-1; perhaps TRBD2 as D (7 bases). Trimming shortened V by 5 bases and J by 3 bases, and 17 bases separated the two germline ends. Germline V gene lookup returns CDR1 MDHEN and CDR2 SYDVKM. The CDR3 covers 16 residues.

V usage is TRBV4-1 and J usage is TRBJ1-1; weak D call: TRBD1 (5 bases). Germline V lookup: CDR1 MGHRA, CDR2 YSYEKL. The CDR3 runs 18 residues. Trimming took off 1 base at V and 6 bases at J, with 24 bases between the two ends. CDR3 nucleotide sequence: TGCGCCAGCAGCCAAGTTTTGATACCGGGACTCCGAACGCCTGAAGCTTTCTTT. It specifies CASSQVLIPGLRTPEAFF.

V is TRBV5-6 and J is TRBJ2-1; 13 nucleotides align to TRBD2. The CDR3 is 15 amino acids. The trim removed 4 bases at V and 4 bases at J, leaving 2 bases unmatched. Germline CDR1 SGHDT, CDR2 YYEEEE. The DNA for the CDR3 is TGTGCCAGCAGCCGACTAGCGGGGGGATACAATGAGCAGTTCTTC. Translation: CASSRLAGGYNEQFF.

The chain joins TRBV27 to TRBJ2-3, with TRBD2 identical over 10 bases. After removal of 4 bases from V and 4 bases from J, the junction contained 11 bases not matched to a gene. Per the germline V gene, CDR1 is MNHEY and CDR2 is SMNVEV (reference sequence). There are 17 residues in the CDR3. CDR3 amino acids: CASSSSGRGGRADTQYF. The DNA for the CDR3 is TGTGCCAGCAGTTCTAGCGGGAGAGGGGGTAGGGCAGATACGCAGTATTTT.

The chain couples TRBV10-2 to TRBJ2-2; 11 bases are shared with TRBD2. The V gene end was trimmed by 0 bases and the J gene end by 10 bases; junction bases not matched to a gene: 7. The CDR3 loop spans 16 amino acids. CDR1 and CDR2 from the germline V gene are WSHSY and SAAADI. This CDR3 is CASSESLAGGPMELFF. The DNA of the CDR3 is TGCGCCAGCAGTGAGTCTTTAGCGGGAGGGCCTATGGAGCTGTTTTTT.

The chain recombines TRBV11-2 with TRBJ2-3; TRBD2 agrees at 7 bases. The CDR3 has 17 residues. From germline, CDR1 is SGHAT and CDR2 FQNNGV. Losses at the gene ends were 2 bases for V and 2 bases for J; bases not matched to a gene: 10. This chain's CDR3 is CASSLLRGRAPTDTQYF. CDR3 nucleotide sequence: TGTGCCAGCAGCTTACTTCGAGGGAGGGCCCCCACAGATACGCAGTATTTT.

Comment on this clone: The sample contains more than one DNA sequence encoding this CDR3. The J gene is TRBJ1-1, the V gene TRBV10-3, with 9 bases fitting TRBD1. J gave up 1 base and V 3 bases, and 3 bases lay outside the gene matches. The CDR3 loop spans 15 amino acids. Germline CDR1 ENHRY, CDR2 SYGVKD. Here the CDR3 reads CAISDGTGSNTEAFF. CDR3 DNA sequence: TGTGCCATCAGTGATGGGACAGGGTCGAACACTGAAGCTTTCTTT.

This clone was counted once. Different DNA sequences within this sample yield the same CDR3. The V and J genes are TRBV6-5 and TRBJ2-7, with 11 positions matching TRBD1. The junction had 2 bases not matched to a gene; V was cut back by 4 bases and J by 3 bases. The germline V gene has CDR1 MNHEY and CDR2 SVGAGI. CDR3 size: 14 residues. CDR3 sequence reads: CASSLDRGLYEQYF. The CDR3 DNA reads TGTGCCAGCAGTTTGGACAGGGGGCTCTACGAGCAGTACTTC.

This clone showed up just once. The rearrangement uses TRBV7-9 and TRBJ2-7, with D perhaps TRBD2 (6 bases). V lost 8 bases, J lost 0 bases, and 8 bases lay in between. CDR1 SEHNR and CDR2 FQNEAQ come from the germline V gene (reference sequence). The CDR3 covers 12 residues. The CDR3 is CASGGDSYEQYF. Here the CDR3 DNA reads TGTGCCAGCGGCGGGGACTCCTACGAGCAGTACTTC. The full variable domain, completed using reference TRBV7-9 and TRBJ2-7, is DTGVSQNPRHKITKRGQNVTFRCDPISEHNRLYWYRQTLGQGPEFLTYFQNEAQLEKSRLLSDRFSAERPKGSFSTLEIQRTEQGDSAMYLCASGGDSYEQYFGPGTRLTVT.

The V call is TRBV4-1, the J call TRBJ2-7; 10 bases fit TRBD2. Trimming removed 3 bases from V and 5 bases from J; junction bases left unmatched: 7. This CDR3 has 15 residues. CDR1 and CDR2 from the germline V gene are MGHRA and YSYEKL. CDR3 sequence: CASSHEIGTSDEQYF. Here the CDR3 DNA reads TGCGCCAGCAGCCACGAAATCGGGACTAGCGACGAGCAGTACTTC.

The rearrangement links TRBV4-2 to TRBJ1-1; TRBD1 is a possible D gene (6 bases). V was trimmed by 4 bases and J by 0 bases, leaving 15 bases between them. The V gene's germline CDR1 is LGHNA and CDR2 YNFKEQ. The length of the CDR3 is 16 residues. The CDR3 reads CASSPRQETMNTEAFF. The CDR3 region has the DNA TGTGCCAGCAGCCCGCGACAGGAAACTATGAACACTGAAGCTTTCTTT.

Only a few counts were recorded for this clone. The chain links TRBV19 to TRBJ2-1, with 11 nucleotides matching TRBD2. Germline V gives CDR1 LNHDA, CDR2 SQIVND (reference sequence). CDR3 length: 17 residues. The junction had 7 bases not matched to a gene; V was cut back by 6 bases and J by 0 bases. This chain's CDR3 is CASRGLAGLLSYNEQFF. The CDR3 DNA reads TGTGCCAGTAGAGGACTAGCGGGTCTACTCTCCTACAATGAGCAGTTCTTC.

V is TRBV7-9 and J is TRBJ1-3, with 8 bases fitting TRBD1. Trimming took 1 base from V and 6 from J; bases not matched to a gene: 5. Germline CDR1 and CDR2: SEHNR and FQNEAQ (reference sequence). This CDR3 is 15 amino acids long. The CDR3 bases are TGTGCCAGCAGCTTAGAAGGACAGGGACCAAACACCATATATTTT. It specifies CASSLEGQGPNTIYF.

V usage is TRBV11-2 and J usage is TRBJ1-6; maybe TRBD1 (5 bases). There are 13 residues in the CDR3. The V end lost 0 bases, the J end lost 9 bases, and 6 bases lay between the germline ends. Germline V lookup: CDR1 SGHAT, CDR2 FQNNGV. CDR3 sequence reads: CASSLEGGSPLHF. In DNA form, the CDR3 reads TGTGCCAGCAGCTTAGAGGGGGGTTCACCCCTCCACTTT.

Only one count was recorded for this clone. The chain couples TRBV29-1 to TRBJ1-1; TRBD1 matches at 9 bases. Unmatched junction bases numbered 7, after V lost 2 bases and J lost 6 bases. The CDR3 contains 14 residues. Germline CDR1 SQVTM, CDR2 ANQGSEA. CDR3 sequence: CSVERQGEGPEAFF. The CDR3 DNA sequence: TGCAGCGTTGAAAGACAGGGGGAAGGGCCTGAAGCTTTCTTT.

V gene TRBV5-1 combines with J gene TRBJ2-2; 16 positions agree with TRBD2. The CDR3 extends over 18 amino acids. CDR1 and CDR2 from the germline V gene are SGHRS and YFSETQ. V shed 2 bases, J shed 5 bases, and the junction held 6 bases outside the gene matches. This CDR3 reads CASSFLGTSGRDTGELFF. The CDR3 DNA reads TGCGCCAGCAGCTTTCTCGGGACTAGCGGGAGGGATACCGGGGAGCTGTTTTTT.

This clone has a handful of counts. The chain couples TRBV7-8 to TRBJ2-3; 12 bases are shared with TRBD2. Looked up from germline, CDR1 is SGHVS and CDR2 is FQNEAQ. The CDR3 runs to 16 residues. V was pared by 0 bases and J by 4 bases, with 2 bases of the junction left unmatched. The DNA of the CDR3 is TGTGCCAGCAGCTTAGCACTAGCGGGAGGACCAGATACGCAGTATTTT. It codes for CASSLALAGGPDTQYF.

CDR3 coding DNA: TGTGCCAGCAGCCTGACAGGGGGAGAGACCCAGTACTTC. Amino acids: CASSLTGGETQYF. This chain joins TRBV12-3 or TRBV12-4 and TRBJ2-5; 9 positions match TRBD1. The V segment lost 6 bases and the J segment 4 bases; nucleotides outside the gene matches: 3. The CDR3 runs to 13 residues.

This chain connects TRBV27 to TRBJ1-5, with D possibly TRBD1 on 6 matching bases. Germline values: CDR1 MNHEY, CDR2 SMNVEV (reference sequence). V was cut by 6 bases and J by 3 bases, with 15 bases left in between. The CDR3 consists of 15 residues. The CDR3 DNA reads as TGTGCCAGCAGCAAAACGGACAGCCTCAATCAGCCCCAGCATTTT. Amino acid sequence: CASSKTDSLNQPQHF.

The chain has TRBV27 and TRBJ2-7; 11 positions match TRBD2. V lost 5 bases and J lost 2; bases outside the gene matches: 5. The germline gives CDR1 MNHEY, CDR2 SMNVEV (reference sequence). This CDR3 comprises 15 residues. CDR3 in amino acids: CASSVIAGGPYEQYF. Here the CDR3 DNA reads TGTGCCAGCAGTGTAATAGCGGGAGGGCCCTACGAGCAGTACTTC.

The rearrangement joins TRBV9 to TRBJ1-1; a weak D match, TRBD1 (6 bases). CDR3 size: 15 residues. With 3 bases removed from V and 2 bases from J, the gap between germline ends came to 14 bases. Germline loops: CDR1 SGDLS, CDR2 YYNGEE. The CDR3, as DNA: TGTGCCAGCAGCGCATATACAGGGACCAACACTGAAGCTTTCTTT. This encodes CASSAYTGTNTEAFF.

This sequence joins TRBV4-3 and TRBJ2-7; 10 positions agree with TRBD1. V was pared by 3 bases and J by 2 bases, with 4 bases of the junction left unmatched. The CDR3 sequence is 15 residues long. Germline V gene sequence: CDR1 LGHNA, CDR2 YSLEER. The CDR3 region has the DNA TGCGCCAGCAGCCATGGACAGGGGGAAACCTACGAGCAGTACTTC. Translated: CASSHGQGETYEQYF.

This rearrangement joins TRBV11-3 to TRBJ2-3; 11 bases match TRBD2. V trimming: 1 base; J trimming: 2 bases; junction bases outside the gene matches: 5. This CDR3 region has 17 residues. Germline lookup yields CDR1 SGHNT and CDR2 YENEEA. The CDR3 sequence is CASSLVRSGGATDTQYF. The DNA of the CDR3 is TGTGCCAGCAGCTTAGTTCGTAGCGGGGGGGCCACAGATACGCAGTATTTT.

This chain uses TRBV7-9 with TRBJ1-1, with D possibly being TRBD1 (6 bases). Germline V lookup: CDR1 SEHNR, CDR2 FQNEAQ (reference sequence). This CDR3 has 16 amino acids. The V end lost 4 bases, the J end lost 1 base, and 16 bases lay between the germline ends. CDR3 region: CASSSNRAPQNTEAFF. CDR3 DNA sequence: TGTGCCAGCAGCTCAAACAGGGCGCCCCAGAACACTGAAGCTTTCTTT.

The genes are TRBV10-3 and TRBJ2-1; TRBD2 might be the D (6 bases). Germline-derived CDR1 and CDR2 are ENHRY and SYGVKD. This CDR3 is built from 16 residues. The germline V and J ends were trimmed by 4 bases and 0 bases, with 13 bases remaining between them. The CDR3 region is CAISGGSGSSYNEQFF. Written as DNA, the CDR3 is TGTGCCATCAGTGGGGGTAGCGGTAGCTCCTACAATGAGCAGTTCTTC.

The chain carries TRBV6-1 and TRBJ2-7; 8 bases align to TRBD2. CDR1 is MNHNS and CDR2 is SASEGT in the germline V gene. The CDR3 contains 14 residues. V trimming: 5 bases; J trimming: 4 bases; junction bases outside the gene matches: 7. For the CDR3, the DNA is TGTGCCAGCAGTCGGAGCGGGAGCGCTTACGAGCAGTACTTC. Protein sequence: CASSRSGSAYEQYF.

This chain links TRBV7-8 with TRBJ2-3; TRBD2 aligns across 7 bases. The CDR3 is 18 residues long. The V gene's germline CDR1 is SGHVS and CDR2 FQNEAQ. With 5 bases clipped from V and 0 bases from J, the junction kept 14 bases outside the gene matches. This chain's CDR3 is CASSLPWGSGVSTDTQYF. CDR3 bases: TGTGCCAGCAGCCTCCCGTGGGGGAGCGGGGTCAGCACAGATACGCAGTATTTT.

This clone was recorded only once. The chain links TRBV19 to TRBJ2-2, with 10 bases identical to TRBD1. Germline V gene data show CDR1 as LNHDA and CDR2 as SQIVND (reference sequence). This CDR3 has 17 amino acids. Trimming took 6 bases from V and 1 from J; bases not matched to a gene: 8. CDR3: CASRSGQGVRNTGELFF. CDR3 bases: TGTGCCAGTAGATCCGGACAGGGGGTTCGGAACACCGGGGAGCTGTTTTTT.